What follows is one TCR beta chain and its context. No antigen is known for it. Data came from immunoSEQ multiplex PCR; TCRdb stores just in-frame clones and leaves some out. Among about 9,900 clones, around 79% were seen once, and the ten largest hold 4.6%. The data belong to a study of stem cell transplantation in POMP-related autoinflammatory disease. Overall study findings and caveats: Unique TRB V-J gene pairings were limited in number in patients with PRAID.

Germline CDR1 MDHEN, CDR2 SYDVKM. Trimming cost V 6 bases and J 4 bases; bases outside gene matches: 5. The length of the CDR3 is 14 residues. The sequencing here drew on CD4+ T cells from PBMCs, taken after stem cell transplantation. The receptor was derived from a human patient with POMP-related autoinflammation and immune dysregulation (PRAID). Some T cells may possibly be graft donor cells. The chain joins TRBV28 to TRBJ2-7, with 11 nucleotides matching TRBD1. CDR3 in DNA: TGTGCCAGCAGATTGGACAGGGGGCGATACGAGCAGTACTTC. Protein sequence: CASRLDRGRYEQYF.